The present entry profiles one T cell receptor beta chain with its context. Indicated treatment: 15 to 20 received Ad26.COV2.S at low or high dose, single or two shots; a few received placebo; per-sample allocation not given. Sample collection was performed on day 63 after the first vaccine or placebo injection. Donation came from an adult in Boston who was aged 18-55 years. The record originates from a study of Ad26.COV2.S vaccination and SARS-CoV-2 variants. Overall study context: Donor was assigned to the Ad26.COV2.S arm of trial COV1001.

Repertoires were generated with immunoSEQ multiplex PCR, while TCRdb's copy carries only in-frame clones and drops some. Among 400,000 to 450,000 clones listed, approximately 90% were seen once. The germline gives CDR1 SGHNT, CDR2 YENEEA. J lost 3 bases, V lost 3 bases, and 2 bases had no gene match. The CDR3 extends over 14 amino acids. Specimen: peripheral blood, collected in a trial of Ad26.COV2.S vaccine versus placebo. The source of this sequence is a person aged 18 to 59 who received the Ad26.COV2.S COVID-19 vaccine or a placebo. V and J are TRBV11-3 and TRBJ2-7; 10 bases are a match to TRBD1. The CDR3 DNA is TGTGCCAGCAGCTTTGGGACAGGGGACTACGAGCAGTACTTC. The encoded protein is CASSFGTGDYEQYF. Full variable domain (rest looked up from reference TRBV11-3 and TRBJ2-7): EAGVVQSPRYKIIEKKQPVAFWCNPISGHNTLYWYLQNLGQGPELLIRYENEEAVDDSQLPKDRFSAERLKGVDSTLKIQPAELGDSAVYLCASSFGTGDYEQYFGPGTRLTVT.